A single sample gave rise to the 7 T cell receptor beta chains below, sequenced in a study of cytomegalovirus exposure and HLA in healthy donors. The assay was immunoSEQ multiplex PCR, and TCRdb's table has in-frame clones only and misses some. The sample carries 200,000 or so clones, under 95% recorded once. Specimen: PBMCs. The source is a woman in her late teens or twenties in good health and CMV-seronegative.

This clone was observed a single time. This rearrangement joins TRBV5-1 to TRBJ2-7; 14 bases are a match to TRBD2. V dropped 5 bases and J dropped 5; count of bases not matched to a gene: 9. Germline assignment: CDR1 SGHRS and CDR2 YFSETQ. CDR3 size: 16 residues. CDR3 in amino acids: CASRSGTSGSIHEQYF. DNA for the CDR3: TGCGCCAGCAGATCCGGGACTAGCGGGAGTATTCACGAGCAGTACTTC. The full variable domain, rest sourced from reference TRBV5-1 and TRBJ2-7, is KAGVTQTPRYLIKTRGQQVTLSCSPISGHRSVSWYQQTPGQGLQFLFEYFSETQRNKGNFPGRFSGRQFSNSRSEMNVSTLELGDSALYLCASRSGTSGSIHEQYFGPGTRLTVT.

This rearrangement joins TRBV28 to TRBJ1-1; possible D gene TRBD1, 6 bases. V was cut by 4 bases and J by 10 bases, with 13 bases left in between. The germline V gene encodes CDR1 MDHEN and CDR2 SYDVKM. CDR3 size: 12 residues. In DNA form, the CDR3 reads TGTGCCAGCAGTTCTGCTCCGACAGGAGCTTTCTTT. Its protein product is CASSSAPTGAFF.

This chain uses TRBV5-1 with TRBJ2-7, with D possibly being TRBD1 (6 bases). Germline V gene sequence: CDR1 SGHRS, CDR2 YFSETQ. This CDR3 region has 15 residues. Trimming cost V 1 base and J 0 bases, with 11 bases left between them. The CDR3 DNA reads TGCGCCAGCAGCTTGACCGACAGGAGCTCCTACGAGCAGTACTTC. It encodes CASSLTDRSSYEQYF.

The genes are TRBV19 and TRBJ1-5, with unresolved D. This CDR3 is 15 amino acids long. Trimming cost V 3 bases and J 1 base, with 10 bases left between them. The germline gives CDR1 LNHDA, CDR2 SQIVND (reference sequence). CDR3 in amino acids: CASSIGERSNQPQHF. For the CDR3, the DNA is TGTGCCAGTAGTATTGGGGAGAGAAGCAATCAGCCCCAGCATTTT.

This chain links TRBV10-2 with TRBJ2-7; the D gene is possibly TRBD1 (5 bases). This CDR3 comprises 13 residues. The germline CDR1 and CDR2 sequences are WSHSY and SAAADI. V dropped 4 bases and J dropped 6 bases, with 13 bases sitting between them. CDR3 protein: CASSGQGQVEQYF. The CDR3 region has the DNA TGCGCCAGCAGTGGCCAGGGCCAGGTCGAGCAGTACTTC.

The chain employs TRBV29-1 and TRBJ2-1; the D gene is possibly TRBD1 (5 bases). This CDR3 is 14 amino acids long. Germline values: CDR1 SQVTM, CDR2 ANQGSEA. With 5 bases removed from V and 3 bases from J, the gap between germline ends came to 14 bases. The CDR3 DNA is TGCAGCGTTAACGCAGGGTTTTTCTACAATGAGCAGTTCTTC. Translating it yields CSVNAGFFYNEQFF.

V gene TRBV28 combines with J gene TRBJ2-3; D not certain. Germline values: CDR1 MDHEN, CDR2 SYDVKM. The length of the CDR3 is 13 residues. The V gene lost 3 bases and the J gene lost 2 bases, with 6 bases spanning the gap. CDR3 sequence (DNA): TGTGCCAGCAGTTTGAGTTTCACAGATACGCAGTATTTT. Its translation: CASSLSFTDTQYF.